A selection of T cell receptor beta chains follows, all from one sample in a study of OX40 agonist ivuxolimab in advanced cancers. The assay was immunoSEQ multiplex PCR, and TCRdb's table has in-frame clones only and misses some. The table lists 80,000 to 100,000 clones, 94% of them singletons, with 2% to 3% in the top ten. This specimen was CD4+ or CD8+ T cells sorted from blood, taken in a trial of the OX40 agonist ivuxolimab. These receptors came from an adult with an advanced solid tumor such as melanoma, head and neck, liver or kidney cancer. Each CDR3 is given with its conserved first and last residue.

CDR3: CASSPNPGTEQYF; V: TRBV7-6
CDR3: CASSIAGGSYEQYF; V: TRBV19
CDR3: CASGSGGAGTDTQYF; V: TRBV6-1
CDR3: CASSQYTGTTNEKLFF; V: TRBV4-2
CDR3: CASSWTDGYTF; V: TRBV5-6
CDR3: CASSPNAYEQYF; V: TRBV5-1
CDR3: CASKSGTRWNEQFF; V: TRBV13
CDR3: CASSEYATVPYEQYF; V: TRBV10-1
CDR3: CASSDPRNNYGYTF; V: TRBV2
CDR3: CASSPQNSNQPQHF; V: TRBV7-6
CDR3: CASSLGGAGGSYNEQFF; V: TRBV11-2
CDR3: CASSPEGTGLPLHF; V: TRBV5-4
CDR3: CASSAGTALNSPLHF; V: TRBV2
CDR3: CASSLAGGTYNEQFF; V: TRBV5-1
CDR3: CASSFRGRRETQYF; V: TRBV11-2
CDR3: CASSQVTDTNPLYEQYF; V: TRBV4-1
CDR3: CASRGWDYGYTF; V: TRBV19
CDR3: CASSSDGQETQYF; V: TRBV11-2
CDR3: CASIGGGQDQETQYF; V: TRBV6-1
CDR3: CAVGESYEQYF; V: TRBV28
CDR3: CASSIKKTQYF; V: TRBV7-9
CDR3: CASSQEAVAPEQYF; V: TRBV4-2
CDR3: CASSFLTGDEQYF; V: TRBV6-5
CDR3: CASSGWGAGVRNTEAFF; V: TRBV5-6
CDR3: CASSEEPYEQYF; V: TRBV2
CDR3: CASIPGQWGIQETQYF; V: TRBV28
CDR3: CASSQRGRAYNEQFF; V: TRBV9
CDR3: CASSQDRGTNQPQHF; V: TRBV4-3
CDR3: CASSELNSAEAFF; V: TRBV25-1
CDR3: CASRSGGGYNEQFF; V: TRBV7-9
CDR3: CASSFRGNSYEQYF; V: TRBV6-5
CDR3: CASGGFNYGYTF; V: TRBV6-1
CDR3: CASRGASYEQYF; V: TRBV9
CDR3: CASSGYYGRTLMNTEAFF; V: TRBV2
CDR3: CASSTSSYEQYF; V: TRBV9
CDR3: CASSVAVGGVYEQYF; V: TRBV9
CDR3: CASSPTNGGYEQYF; V: TRBV4-2
CDR3: CASSIGGGTIYEQYF; V: TRBV19
CDR3: CASSKGATYEQYF; V: TRBV19
CDR3: CASSLERRSYNSPLHF; V: TRBV5-4
CDR3: CASSQDSTGLSQPQHF; V: TRBV4-3
CDR3: CASSFQGWDNEQFF; V: TRBV27
CDR3: CSVVGGLDGYTF; V: TRBV29-1
CDR3: CSVAGGALGTEAFF; V: TRBV29-1
CDR3: CASSFESFSTDTQYF; V: TRBV13
CDR3: CASSPGIHEQFF; V: TRBV7-3
CDR3: CSADREGSQETQYF; V: TRBV29-1
CDR3: CASSLWPGHNYEQYF; V: TRBV27
CDR3: CASSQGQGQPQHF; V: TRBV4-1